The 30 T cell receptor beta chains reported below all come from one sample, sequenced in a study of cytomegalovirus exposure and HLA in healthy donors. Vbeta (60) and Jbeta (13) primers were used in the PCR. Some clones are missing from TCRdb's copy, which holds only in-frame ones; the method was immunoSEQ multiplex PCR. Among over 95,000 clones listed, 77% were seen once. What was sequenced was PBMCs. These receptors came from a man aged 40-55 years in good health and CMV-seropositive.

This clone has more than one count but fewer than ten. This chain joins TRBV11-1 and TRBJ1-6; the D is unclear. CDR3 length: 15 residues. The germline V and J ends were trimmed by 0 bases and 7 bases, with 10 bases remaining between them. Germline V lookup: CDR1 SGHAT, CDR2 FQDESV (reference sequence). DNA for the CDR3: TGTGCCAGCAGCTTAGCCGCCATGGCCAATTCACCCCTCCACTTT. It specifies CASSLAAMANSPLHF.

The CDR3 is CASSPFQVGDEQYF. The CDR3 DNA is TGTGCCAGCTCACCGTTCCAGGTGGGAGACGAGCAGTACTTC. The chain is built from TRBV18 and TRBJ2-7, with TRBD2 as a possible D gene (5 bases). Trimming pared 3 bases from V and 5 bases from J, leaving 14 bases between. Germline CDR1 KGHSH, CDR2 LQKENI. CDR3 size: 14 residues.

This clone was observed a handful of times. The V call is TRBV23-1, the J call TRBJ1-1; no clear D. TRBV23-1 is sorted into the ORF group, with uncertain function. The CDR3 has 15 amino acids. Between the trimmed V and J ends, which lost 4 bases and 1 base, there was a span of 13 bases. The CDR3, as DNA: TGCGCCAGCAGTCCCCCACAGACGGAGAACACTGAAGCTTTCTTT. The encoded protein is CASSPPQTENTEAFF.

Of note for this clone: Other nucleotide sequences from this sample produce the same CDR3. V is TRBV28 and J is TRBJ1-2; D might be TRBD1 (5 bases). V lost 2 bases to trimming and J lost 5 bases, with 9 bases between them. The CDR3 extends over 13 amino acids. CDR1 and CDR2 from the germline V gene are MDHEN and SYDVKM. This chain's CDR3 is CASSLGQGYGYTF. In nucleotides, the CDR3 is TGTGCCAGCAGTTTAGGGCAGGGTTATGGCTACACCTTC.

The chain carries TRBV4-1 and TRBJ2-7; maybe TRBD1 (6 bases). Germline CDR1 and CDR2: MGHRA and YSYEKL. This CDR3 spans 18 amino acids. The ends were cut back, 0 bases at V and 2 bases at J, with 20 bases in the middle. This chain's CDR3 is CASSQEGGPGQETYEQYF. The DNA of the CDR3 is TGCGCCAGCAGCCAAGAAGGAGGACCGGGACAAGAAACCTACGAGCAGTACTTC.

The rearrangement joins TRBV5-1 to TRBJ2-3; tentatively, D is TRBD2 (7 bases). This CDR3 has 17 residues. Between the trimmed V and J ends, which lost 3 bases and 1 base, there was a span of 18 bases. Germline CDR1 is SGHRS and CDR2 is YFSETQ. CDR3 sequence: CASSSARGGAGTDTQYF. DNA of the CDR3: TGCGCCAGCAGCTCCGCCCGTGGGGGGGCTGGCACAGATACGCAGTATTTT.

About this clone itself: The same CDR3 arises from other DNA sequences in this sample as well. V gene TRBV5-1 combines with J gene TRBJ2-5, with D hard to call. There are 12 residues in the CDR3. CDR1 is SGHRS, CDR2 YFSETQ, per germline. With 4 bases removed from V and 5 bases from J, the gap between germline ends came to 9 bases. The CDR3 sequence: CASSPPEETQYF. The CDR3 DNA is TGCGCCAGCAGCCCTCCGGAGGAGACCCAGTACTTC.

The rearrangement joins TRBV19 to TRBJ1-3; the match to TRBD1 covers 7 bases. V shed 1 base, J shed 4 bases, and the junction held 7 bases outside the gene matches. CDR1 is LNHDA and CDR2 is SQIVND in the germline V gene (reference sequence). The CDR3 spans 16 residues. The DNA of the CDR3 is TGTGCCAGTAGTATAGGCGGGACAGCAAGCGGAAACACCATATATTTT. It translates to CASSIGGTASGNTIYF.

The V and J genes are TRBV6-6 and TRBJ1-1; D unresolved. CDR1 is MNHNY and CDR2 is SVGAGI in the germline V gene (reference sequence). The V end lost 5 bases, the J end lost 4 bases, and 14 bases lay between the germline ends. CDR3 size: 14 residues. The CDR3 region is CASSETYGFTEAFF. In DNA form, the CDR3 reads TGTGCCAGCAGTGAGACTTATGGGTTCACTGAAGCTTTCTTT.

This chain links TRBV7-6 with TRBJ2-1, with 14 nucleotides matching TRBD2. The CDR3 contains 17 residues. The V segment lost 4 bases and the J segment 3 bases; nucleotides outside the gene matches: 5. The V gene's germline CDR1 is SGHVS and CDR2 FNYEAQ. In nucleotides, the CDR3 is TGTGCCAGCAGCTGGCGAGGGACTAGCGGGGGCTACAATGAGCAGTTCTTC. This translates into CASSWRGTSGGYNEQFF. Together with reference TRBV7-6 and TRBJ2-1, the CDR3 gives the full variable domain: GAGVSQSPRYKVTKRGQDVALRCDPISGHVSLYWYRQALGQGPEFLTYFNYEAQQDKSGLPNDRFSAERPEGSISTLTIQRTEQRDSAMYRCASSWRGTSGGYNEQFFGPGTRLTVL.

This rearrangement joins TRBV7-6 to TRBJ1-4; 9 nucleotides line up with TRBD1. Germline values: CDR1 SGHVS, CDR2 FNYEAQ. V lost 5 bases to trimming and J lost 5 bases; unmatched junction nucleotides: 12. There are 17 residues in the CDR3. CDR3 coding DNA: TGTGCCAGCAGCCCTCTCCCGGGACAGGGCGGGAATGAAAAACTGTTTTTT. Its translation: CASSPLPGQGGNEKLFF.

The chain carries TRBV4-1 and TRBJ1-4; D is uncertain. Germline V gene data show CDR1 as MGHRA and CDR2 as YSYEKL. Deletions cut 5 bases from V and 6 bases from J, with 13 bases between. This CDR3 is 14 amino acids long. The CDR3 DNA is TGCGCCAGCAGCGCCCCCCGCGTCCATGAAAAACTGTTTTTT. Translated, it gives CASSAPRVHEKLFF.

V and J are TRBV7-9 and TRBJ2-2, with D possibly matching TRBD1 (6 bases). The germline V and J ends were trimmed by 5 bases and 6 bases, with 13 bases remaining between them. Germline CDR1 is SEHNR and CDR2 is FQNEAQ (reference sequence). The CDR3 runs 14 residues. CDR3 sequence reads: CASSPGQTAGELFF. CDR3 coding DNA: TGTGCCAGCAGCCCAGGACAGACGGCCGGGGAGCTGTTTTTT.

The CDR3 DNA sequence: TGTGCCATCAAACAGGGAGATCCTAGCACAGATACGCAGTATTTT. As protein: CAIKQGDPSTDTQYF. The chain recombines TRBV10-3 with TRBJ2-3; tentative D call: TRBD1 (6 bases). This CDR3 is 15 amino acids long. Trimming left V 7 bases short and J 0 bases short, with 14 bases between. CDR1 is ENHRY, CDR2 SYGVKD, per germline.

The V call is TRBV27, the J call TRBJ2-1, with 11 bases that match TRBD1. The V gene end was trimmed by 6 bases and the J gene end by 7 bases; junction bases not matched to a gene: 2. This CDR3 contains 13 residues. From germline, CDR1 is MNHEY and CDR2 SMNVEV (reference sequence). CDR3 sequence reads: CASSGQGANEQFF. The DNA for the CDR3 is TGTGCCAGCAGCGGACAGGGGGCTAATGAGCAGTTCTTC.

In this sample, this clone turned up once. This sequence joins TRBV4-1 and TRBJ1-5; D uncertain. V was shortened by 0 bases and J by 4 bases, with 19 bases between the two germline ends. The CDR3 length is 18 residues. Germline-derived CDR1 and CDR2 are MGHRA and YSYEKL. CDR3 DNA: TGCGCCAGCAGCCAAGAGAGGGTTCGTAGACCGGAGAATCAGCCCCAGCATTTT. Translated, it gives CASSQERVRRPENQPQHF.

This chain connects TRBV11-3 to TRBJ1-1; D unclear. The CDR3 consists of 12 residues. Germline CDR1 is SGHNT and CDR2 is YENEEA. Between the trimmed V and J ends, which lost 1 base and 8 bases, there was a span of 8 bases. The CDR3 nucleotides are TGTGCCAGCAGCTTAGGCCGCGCCGAAGCTTTCTTT. Translating it yields CASSLGRAEAFF.

The chain has TRBV4-1 and TRBJ2-1; 9 bases align to TRBD2. The ends lost 2 bases at V and 7 bases at J; junction bases unmatched: 6. From germline, CDR1 is MGHRA and CDR2 YSYEKL. The CDR3 is 15 amino acids. The CDR3 loop is CASSQTGTSQNEQFF. The CDR3 DNA reads as TGCGCCAGCAGCCAAACCGGGACTAGCCAAAATGAGCAGTTCTTC.

This clone was seen a few times. This chain links TRBV5-5 with TRBJ1-1, with a tentative D call TRBD1 (5 bases). In germline, CDR1 is SGHKS, CDR2 YYEKEE (reference sequence). V lost 0 bases, J lost 1 base, and 13 bases lay in between. The CDR3 spans 16 residues. The CDR3 bases are TGTGCCAGCAGCTTGGCCTCCCAGGGCGGGAACACTGAAGCTTTCTTT. Its protein is CASSLASQGGNTEAFF.

The chain recombines TRBV11-3 with TRBJ2-2; 9 nucleotides agree with TRBD1. Germline values: CDR1 SGHNT, CDR2 YENEEA. This CDR3 is 16 amino acids long. V dropped 1 base and J dropped 5; count of bases not matched to a gene: 5. CDR3 coding DNA: TGTGCCAGCAGCTTAGGTCGACAGGGGGGAACCGGGGAGCTGTTTTTT. Its translation is CASSLGRQGGTGELFF.

This clone has only one observation. The chain employs TRBV9 and TRBJ2-5; weak D call: TRBD2 (5 bases). The germline V gene encodes CDR1 SGDLS and CDR2 YYNGEE. The CDR3 has 13 amino acids. V lost 3 bases and J 6 bases, leaving 12 bases between the germline ends. CDR3 nucleotides: TGTGCCAGCAGCGAGGGAGCGCGGAAGACCCAGTACTTC. It translates to CASSEGARKTQYF.

The CDR3 spells CASRSLAGKQDTQYF. Here the CDR3 DNA reads TGTGCCAGCCGCTCACTAGCGGGGAAACAAGATACGCAGTATTTT. V is TRBV25-1 and J is TRBJ2-3, with 10 bases lining up with TRBD2. V trimming: 8 bases; J trimming: 5 bases; junction bases outside the gene matches: 10. The CDR3 has 15 amino acids. Germline V gene lookup returns CDR1 MGHDK and CDR2 SYGVNS.

The chain links TRBV9 to TRBJ2-2, with 8 bases that match TRBD1. The CDR3 spans 16 residues. J lost 4 bases, V lost 4 bases, and 9 bases had no gene match. From germline, CDR1 is SGDLS and CDR2 YYNGEE. CDR3 coding DNA: TGTGCCAGCAGCACCCGACAGGGGACTGTCACCGGGGAGCTGTTTTTT. Residues: CASSTRQGTVTGELFF.

V gene TRBV9 combines with J gene TRBJ2-3; TRBD2 agrees at 8 bases. V gave up 1 base and J gave up 4 bases; unmatched junction bases: 5. In germline, CDR1 is SGDLS, CDR2 YYNGEE. This CDR3 region has 15 residues. CDR3 sequence (DNA): TGTGCCAGCAGCGTAACGGGGGGGCCCTCAGATACGCAGTATTTT. Its translation: CASSVTGGPSDTQYF.

The genes are TRBV6-5 and TRBJ1-1; 10 nucleotides line up with TRBD1. The V gene end was trimmed by 7 bases and the J gene end by 3 bases; junction bases not matched to a gene: 8. The CDR3 has 15 amino acids. Germline V gene data show CDR1 as MNHEY and CDR2 as SVGAGI. CDR3 sequence reads: CASTKTGGDHTEAFF. The CDR3 region has the DNA TGTGCCAGCACTAAGACAGGGGGCGATCACACTGAAGCTTTCTTT.

A note on this clone: Germline and junction disagree at one end, which may indicate a read error. The V gene is TRBV7-9, the J gene TRBJ2-3; a weak D match, TRBD1 (5 bases). The CDR3 totals 16 residues. The germline CDR1 and CDR2 sequences are SEHNR and FQNEAQ (reference sequence). The CDR3: CSSSSPQGYYTDTQYF. DNA for the CDR3: TGTTCCAGCAGCTCACCCCAGGGTTATTACACAGATACGCAGTATTTT.

The rearrangement joins TRBV10-3 to TRBJ2-2; possible D gene TRBD1, 5 bases. The length of the CDR3 is 15 residues. Trimming left V 6 bases short and J 6 bases short, with 17 bases between. In germline, CDR1 is ENHRY, CDR2 SYGVKD. The DNA of the CDR3 is TGTGCCATCAGCTACAGGAAAGTTATACCCGGGGAGCTGTTTTTT. Translated, it gives CAISYRKVIPGELFF.

This clone has a handful of counts. V is TRBV27 and J is TRBJ2-7, with TRBD2 identical over 9 bases. The CDR3 totals 15 residues. V lost 4 bases and J lost 4; bases outside the gene matches: 8. Per germline, CDR1 MNHEY and CDR2 SMNVEV (reference sequence). The CDR3 nucleotides read TGTGCCAGCAGTTACGGTCTGGGACTAGCTTACGAGCAGTACTTC. This gives the protein CASSYGLGLAYEQYF.

The chain employs TRBV7-6 and TRBJ2-7, with TRBD2 as a possible D gene (7 bases). V dropped 5 bases and J dropped 2 bases, with 13 bases sitting between them. The CDR3 has 14 residues. Germline V gene sequence: CDR1 SGHVS, CDR2 FNYEAQ. CDR3 DNA: TGTGCCAGCAGCCCTTGGGAGGGGGCCTACGAGCAGTACTTC. This sequence encodes CASSPWEGAYEQYF. The full variable domain, in which reference TRBV7-6 and TRBJ2-7 provide the parts outside the CDR3, is GAGVSQSPRYKVTKRGQDVALRCDPISGHVSLYWYRQALGQGPEFLTYFNYEAQQDKSGLPNDRFSAERPEGSISTLTIQRTEQRDSAMYRCASSPWEGAYEQYFGPGTRLTVT.

This clone was detected a few times. The rearrangement links TRBV6-1 to TRBJ2-7, with TRBD1 as a possible D gene (5 bases). Trimming cost V 6 bases and J 4 bases, with 13 bases left between them. This CDR3 is built from 13 residues. Germline V gene lookup returns CDR1 MNHNS and CDR2 SASEGT. The CDR3 sequence is CASSPGLPYEQYF. The DNA of the CDR3 is TGTGCCAGCAGCCCAGGGCTACCTTACGAGCAGTACTTC.